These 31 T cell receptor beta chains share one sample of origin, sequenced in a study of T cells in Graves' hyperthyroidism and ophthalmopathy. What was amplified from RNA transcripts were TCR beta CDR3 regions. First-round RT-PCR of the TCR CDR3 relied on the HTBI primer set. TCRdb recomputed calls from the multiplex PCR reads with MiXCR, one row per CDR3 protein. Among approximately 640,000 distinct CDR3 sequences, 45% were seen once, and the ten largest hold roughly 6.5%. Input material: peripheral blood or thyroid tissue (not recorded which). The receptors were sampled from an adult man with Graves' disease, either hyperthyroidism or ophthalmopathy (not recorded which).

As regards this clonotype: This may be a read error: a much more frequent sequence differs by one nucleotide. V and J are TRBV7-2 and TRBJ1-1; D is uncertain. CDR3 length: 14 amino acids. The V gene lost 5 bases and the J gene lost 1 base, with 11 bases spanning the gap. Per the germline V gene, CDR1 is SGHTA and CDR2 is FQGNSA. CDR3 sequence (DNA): TGTGCCAGCAGCCAACGGGGTAGGAACACTGAAGCTTTCTTT. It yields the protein CASSQRGRNTEAFF. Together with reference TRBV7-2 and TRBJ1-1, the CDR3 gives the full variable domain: GAGVSQSPSNKVTEKGKDVELRCDPISGHTALYWYRQSLGQGLEFLIYFQGNSAPDKSGLPSDRFSAERTGGSVSTLTIQRTQQEDSAVYLCASSQRGRNTEAFFGQGTRLTVV.

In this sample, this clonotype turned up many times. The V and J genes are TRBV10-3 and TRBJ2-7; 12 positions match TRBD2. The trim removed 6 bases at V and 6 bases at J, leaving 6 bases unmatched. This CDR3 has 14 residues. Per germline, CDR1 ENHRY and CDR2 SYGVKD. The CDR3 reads CAISARTSGTEQYF. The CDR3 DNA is TGTGCCATCAGCGCGAGGACTAGCGGGACCGAGCAGTACTTC.

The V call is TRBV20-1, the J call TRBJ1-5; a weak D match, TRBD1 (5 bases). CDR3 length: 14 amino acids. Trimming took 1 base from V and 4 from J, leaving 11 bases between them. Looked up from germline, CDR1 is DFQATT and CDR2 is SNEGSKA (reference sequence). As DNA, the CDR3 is TGCAGTGCTAGAGCCGAGGACAAGAATCAGCCCCAGCATTTT. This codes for CSARAEDKNQPQHF.

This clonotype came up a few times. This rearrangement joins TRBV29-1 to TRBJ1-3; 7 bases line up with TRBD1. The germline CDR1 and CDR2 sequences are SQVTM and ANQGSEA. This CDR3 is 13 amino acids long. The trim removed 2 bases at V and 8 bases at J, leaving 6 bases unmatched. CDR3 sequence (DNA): TGCAGCGTTGAAAAGGGGCAGGGGGACACCATATATTTT. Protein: CSVEKGQGDTIYF.

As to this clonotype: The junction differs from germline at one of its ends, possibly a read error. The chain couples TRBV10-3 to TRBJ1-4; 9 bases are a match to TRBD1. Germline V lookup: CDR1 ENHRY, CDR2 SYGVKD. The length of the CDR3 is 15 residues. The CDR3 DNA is TGTGCCAGCAGTTCAATGACAGGGGGACATGAAAAACTGTTTTTT. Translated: CASSSMTGGHEKLFF.

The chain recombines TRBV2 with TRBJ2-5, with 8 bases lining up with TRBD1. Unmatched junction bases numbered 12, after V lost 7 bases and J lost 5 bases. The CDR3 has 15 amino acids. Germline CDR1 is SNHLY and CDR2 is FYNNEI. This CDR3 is CASKYRQGRWETQYF. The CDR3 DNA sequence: TGTGCCAGCAAGTATAGACAGGGGCGGTGGGAGACCCAGTACTTC.

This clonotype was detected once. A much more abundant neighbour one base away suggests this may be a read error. This CDR3 reads CASRQVLYEQYF. Here the CDR3 DNA reads TGTGCCAGCAGACAAGTCCTATACGAGCAGTACTTC. V and J are TRBV7-9 and TRBJ2-7; D not resolved. The CDR3 has 12 residues. CDR1 and CDR2 (germline): SEHNR, FQNEAQ (reference sequence). V was shortened by 6 bases and J by 4 bases, with 10 bases between the two germline ends.

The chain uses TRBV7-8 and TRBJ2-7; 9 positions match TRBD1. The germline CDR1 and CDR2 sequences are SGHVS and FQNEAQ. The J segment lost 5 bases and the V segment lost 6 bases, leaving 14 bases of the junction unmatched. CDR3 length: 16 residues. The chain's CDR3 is CASSQSPGQGFDEQYF. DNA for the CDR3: TGTGCCAGCAGTCAGAGTCCGGGACAGGGTTTCGACGAGCAGTACTTC.

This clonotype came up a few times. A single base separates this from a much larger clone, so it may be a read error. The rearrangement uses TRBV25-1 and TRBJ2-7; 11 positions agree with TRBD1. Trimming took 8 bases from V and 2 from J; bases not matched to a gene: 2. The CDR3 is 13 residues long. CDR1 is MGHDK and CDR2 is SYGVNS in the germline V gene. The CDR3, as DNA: TGTGCCAGCCGGGACAGGGGGGCCTACGAGCAGTACTTC. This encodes CASRDRGAYEQYF.

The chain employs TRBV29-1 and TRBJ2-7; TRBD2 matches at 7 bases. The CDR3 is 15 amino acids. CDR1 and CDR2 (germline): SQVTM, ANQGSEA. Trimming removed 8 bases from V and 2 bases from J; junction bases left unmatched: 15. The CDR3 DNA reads TGCAGCTTAGGGGCCCTCGCGGGGGATACCTACGAGCAGTACTTC. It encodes CSLGALAGDTYEQYF.

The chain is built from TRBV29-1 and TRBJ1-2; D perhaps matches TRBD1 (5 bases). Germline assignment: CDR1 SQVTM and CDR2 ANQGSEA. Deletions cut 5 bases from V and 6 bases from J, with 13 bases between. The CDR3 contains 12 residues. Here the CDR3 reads CSVRDGDDGYTF. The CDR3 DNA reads TGCAGCGTTAGGGACGGCGACGATGGCTACACCTTC.

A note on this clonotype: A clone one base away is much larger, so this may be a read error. In DNA form, the CDR3 reads TGTGCCAGCAGCTTAGAGCACGGGGGCGCGAAACGGGGCTACACCTTC. It is translated as CASSLEHGGAKRGYTF. The chain recombines TRBV7-9 with TRBJ1-2, with D possibly matching TRBD1 (6 bases). Germline CDR1 is SEHNR and CDR2 is FQNEAQ (reference sequence). The length of the CDR3 is 16 residues. V was pared by 1 base and J by 8 bases, with 20 bases between.

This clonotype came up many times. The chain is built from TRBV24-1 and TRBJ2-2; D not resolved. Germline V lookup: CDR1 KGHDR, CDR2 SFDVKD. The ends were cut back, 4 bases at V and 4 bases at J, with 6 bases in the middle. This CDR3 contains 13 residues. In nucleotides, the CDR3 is TGTGCCACCAGTGAATGGTCCACCGGGGAGCTGTTTTTT. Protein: CATSEWSTGELFF.

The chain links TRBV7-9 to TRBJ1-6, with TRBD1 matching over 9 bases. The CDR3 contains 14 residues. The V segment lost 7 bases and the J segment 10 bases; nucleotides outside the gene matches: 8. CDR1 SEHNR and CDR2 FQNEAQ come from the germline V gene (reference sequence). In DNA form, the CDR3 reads TGTGCCAGCACCTCCTGGACAGGGGCCTCACCCCTCCACTTT. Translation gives CASTSWTGASPLHF.

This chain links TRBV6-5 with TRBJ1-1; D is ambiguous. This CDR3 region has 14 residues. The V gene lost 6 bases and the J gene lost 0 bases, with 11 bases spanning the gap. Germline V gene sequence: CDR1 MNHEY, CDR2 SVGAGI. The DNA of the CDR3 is TGTGCCAGCAGGTCCACTAACATGAACACTGAAGCTTTCTTT. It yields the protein CASRSTNMNTEAFF.

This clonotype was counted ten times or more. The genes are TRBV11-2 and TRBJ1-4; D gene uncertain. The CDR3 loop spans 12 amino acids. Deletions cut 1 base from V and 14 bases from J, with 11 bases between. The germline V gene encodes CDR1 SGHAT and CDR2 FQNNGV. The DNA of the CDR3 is TGTGCCAGCAGCTTAGGATCTGGGGTTCTGTTTTTT. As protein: CASSLGSGVLFF.

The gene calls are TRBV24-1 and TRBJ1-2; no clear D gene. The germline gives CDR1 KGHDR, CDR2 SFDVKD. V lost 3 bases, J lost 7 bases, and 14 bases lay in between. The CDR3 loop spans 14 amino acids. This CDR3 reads CATSDVGQAGGYTF. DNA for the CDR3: TGTGCCACCAGTGATGTTGGGCAGGCAGGTGGCTACACCTTC.

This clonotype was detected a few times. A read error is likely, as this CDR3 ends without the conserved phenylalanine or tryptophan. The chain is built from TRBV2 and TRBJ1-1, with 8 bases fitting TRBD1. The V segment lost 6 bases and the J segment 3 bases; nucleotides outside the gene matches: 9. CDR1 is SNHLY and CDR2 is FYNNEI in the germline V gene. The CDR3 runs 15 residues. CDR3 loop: CASRPKTGGHTEAFS. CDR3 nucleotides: TGTGCCAGCAGGCCCAAAACAGGGGGACACACTGAAGCTTTCTCT.

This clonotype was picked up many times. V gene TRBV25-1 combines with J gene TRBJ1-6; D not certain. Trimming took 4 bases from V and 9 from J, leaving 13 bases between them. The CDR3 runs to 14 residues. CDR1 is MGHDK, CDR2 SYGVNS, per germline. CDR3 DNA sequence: TGTGCCAGCAGTGGCGGCGGCAGTGGTTCACCCCTCCACTTT. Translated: CASSGGGSGSPLHF.

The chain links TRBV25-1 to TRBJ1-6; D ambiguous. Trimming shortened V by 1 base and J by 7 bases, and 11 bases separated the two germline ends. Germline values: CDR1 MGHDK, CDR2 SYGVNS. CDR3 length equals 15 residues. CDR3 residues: CASSESLGLNSPLHF. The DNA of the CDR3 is TGTGCCAGCAGTGAATCTTTGGGGTTGAATTCACCCCTCCACTTT.

DNA of the CDR3: TGTGCCAGCAGCTTTAGGGCAGACTACTTGAACACTGAAGCTTTCTTT. The encoded protein is CASSFRADYLNTEAFF. V is TRBV11-3 and J is TRBJ1-1; no definite D call. V was cut by 3 bases and J by 0 bases, with 14 bases left in between. Germline CDR1 reads SGHNT; CDR2 reads YENEEA. CDR3 length: 16 residues.

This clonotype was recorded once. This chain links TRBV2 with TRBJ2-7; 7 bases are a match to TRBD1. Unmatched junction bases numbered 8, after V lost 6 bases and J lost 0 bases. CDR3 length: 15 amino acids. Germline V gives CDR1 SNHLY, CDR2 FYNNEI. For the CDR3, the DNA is TGTGCCAGCAGAGGACAGGACACCAGCTCCTACGAGCAGTACTTC. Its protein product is CASRGQDTSSYEQYF.

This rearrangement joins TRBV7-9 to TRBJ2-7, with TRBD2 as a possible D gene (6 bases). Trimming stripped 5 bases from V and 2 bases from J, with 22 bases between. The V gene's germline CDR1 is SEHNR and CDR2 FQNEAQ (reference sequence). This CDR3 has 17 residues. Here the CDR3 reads CASSQDLRGLHAYEQYF. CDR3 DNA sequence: TGTGCCAGCAGCCAAGACCTACGCGGACTACACGCCTACGAGCAGTACTTC.

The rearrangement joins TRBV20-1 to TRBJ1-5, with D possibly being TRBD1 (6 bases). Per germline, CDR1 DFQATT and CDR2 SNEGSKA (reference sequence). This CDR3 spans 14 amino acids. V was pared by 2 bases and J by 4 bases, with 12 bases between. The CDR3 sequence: CSARQSTGNQPQHF. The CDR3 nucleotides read TGCAGTGCTAGACAAAGCACAGGGAATCAGCCCCAGCATTTT.

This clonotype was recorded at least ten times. CDR3 coding DNA: TGTGCCAGCAGCCGAGACGGGACTAGCGGAGAGACCCAGTACTTC. The encoded protein is CASSRDGTSGETQYF. The chain uses TRBV7-9 and TRBJ2-5; TRBD2 matches 11 bases. Trimming at V came to 5 bases and at J to 4 bases, leaving 6 bases not matched to a gene. The germline V gene encodes CDR1 SEHNR and CDR2 FQNEAQ (reference sequence). CDR3 size: 15 residues.

The CDR3 coding sequence is TGTGCCAGCGCAACCGGGACAGGTTATGGAAACACCATATATTTT. It yields the protein CASATGTGYGNTIYF. V usage is TRBV7-8 and J usage is TRBJ1-3; 8 bases fit TRBD1. From germline, CDR1 is SGHVS and CDR2 FQNEAQ. This CDR3 region has 15 residues. J lost 3 bases, V lost 8 bases, and 9 bases had no gene match.

The CDR3 region has the DNA TGCGCCAGCAGTGTGGCAGGGGGGAAAGCTTTCTTT. Protein sequence: CASSVAGGKAFF. The rearrangement uses TRBV10-2 and TRBJ1-1; 7 nucleotides line up with TRBD1. The CDR3 is made up of 12 amino acids. Germline V gene data show CDR1 as WSHSY and CDR2 as SAAADI. V trimming: 4 bases; J trimming: 9 bases; junction bases outside the gene matches: 5.

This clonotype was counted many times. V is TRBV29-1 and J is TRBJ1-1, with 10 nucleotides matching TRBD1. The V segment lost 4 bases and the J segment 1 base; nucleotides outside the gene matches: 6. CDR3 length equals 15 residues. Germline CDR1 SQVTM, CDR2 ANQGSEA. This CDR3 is CSVGDRGRKNTEAFF. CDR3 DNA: TGCAGCGTTGGGGACAGGGGCAGGAAGAACACTGAAGCTTTCTTT.

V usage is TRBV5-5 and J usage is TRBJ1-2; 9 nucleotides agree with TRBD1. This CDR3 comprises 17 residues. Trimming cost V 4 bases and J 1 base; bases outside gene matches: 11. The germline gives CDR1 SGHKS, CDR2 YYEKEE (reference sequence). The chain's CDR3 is CASSRDRARGINYGYTF. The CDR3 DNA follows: TGTGCCAGCAGCCGGGACAGGGCGAGGGGTATTAACTATGGCTACACCTTC. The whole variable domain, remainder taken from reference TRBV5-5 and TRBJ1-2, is DAGVTQSPTHLIKTRGQQVTLRCSPISGHKSVSWYQQVLGQGPQFIFQYYEKEERGRGNFPDRFSARQFPNYSSELNVNALLLGDSALYLCASSRDRARGINYGYTFGSGTRLTVV.

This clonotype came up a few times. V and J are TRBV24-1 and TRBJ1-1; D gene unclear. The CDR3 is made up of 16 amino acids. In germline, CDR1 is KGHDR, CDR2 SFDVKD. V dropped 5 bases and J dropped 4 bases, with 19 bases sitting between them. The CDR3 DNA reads TGTGCCACCAGTGGTCACAAGGTGATTATGGCCACTGAAGCTTTCTTT. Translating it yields CATSGHKVIMATEAFF.

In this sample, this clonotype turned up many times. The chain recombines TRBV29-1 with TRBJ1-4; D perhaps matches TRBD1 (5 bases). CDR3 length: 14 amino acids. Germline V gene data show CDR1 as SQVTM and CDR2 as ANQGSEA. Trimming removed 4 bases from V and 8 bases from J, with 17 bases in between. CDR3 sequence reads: CSVVESGVWEKLFF. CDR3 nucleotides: TGCAGCGTTGTAGAATCGGGGGTCTGGGAAAAACTGTTTTTT.